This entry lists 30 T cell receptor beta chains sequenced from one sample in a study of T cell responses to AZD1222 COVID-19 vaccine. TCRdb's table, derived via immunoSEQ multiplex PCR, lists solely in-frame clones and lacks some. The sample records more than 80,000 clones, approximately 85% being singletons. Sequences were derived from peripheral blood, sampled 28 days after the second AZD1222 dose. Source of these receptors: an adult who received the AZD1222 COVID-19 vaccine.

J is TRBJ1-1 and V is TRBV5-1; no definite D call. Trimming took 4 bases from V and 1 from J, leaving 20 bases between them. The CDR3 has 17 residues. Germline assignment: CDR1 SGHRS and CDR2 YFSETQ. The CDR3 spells CASSTAAGSGGNTEAFF. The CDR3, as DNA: TGCGCCAGCAGCACCGCGGCCGGATCAGGAGGGAACACTGAAGCTTTCTTT.

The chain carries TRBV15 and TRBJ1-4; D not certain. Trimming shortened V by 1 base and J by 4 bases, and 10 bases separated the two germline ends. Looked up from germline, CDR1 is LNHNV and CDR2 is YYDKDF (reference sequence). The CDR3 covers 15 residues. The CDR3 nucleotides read TGTGCCACCAGCAGAGCTCCCAGTCATAATGAAAAACTGTTTTTT. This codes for CATSRAPSHNEKLFF. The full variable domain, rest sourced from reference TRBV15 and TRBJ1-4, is DAMVIQNPRYQVTQFGKPVTLSCSQTLNHNVMYWYQQKSSQAPKLLFHYYDKDFNNEADTPDNFQSRRPNTSFCFLDIRSPGLGDTAMYLCATSRAPSHNEKLFFGSGTQLSVL.

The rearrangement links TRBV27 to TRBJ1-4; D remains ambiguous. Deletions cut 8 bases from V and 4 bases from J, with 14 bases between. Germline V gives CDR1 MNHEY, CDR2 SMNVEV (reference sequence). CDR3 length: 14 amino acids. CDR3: CASGIGRFNEKLFF. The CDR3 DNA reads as TGTGCCAGCGGGATAGGCAGATTTAATGAAAAACTGTTTTTT.

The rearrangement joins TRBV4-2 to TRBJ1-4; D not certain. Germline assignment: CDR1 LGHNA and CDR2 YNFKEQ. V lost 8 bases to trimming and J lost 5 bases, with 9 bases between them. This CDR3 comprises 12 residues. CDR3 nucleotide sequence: TGTGCCAGCGGGCAGACGAATGAAAAACTGTTTTTT. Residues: CASGQTNEKLFF.

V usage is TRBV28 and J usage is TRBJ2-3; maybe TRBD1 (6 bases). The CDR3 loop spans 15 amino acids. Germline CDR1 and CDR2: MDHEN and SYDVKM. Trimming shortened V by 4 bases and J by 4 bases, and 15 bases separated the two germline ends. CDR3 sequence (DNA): TGTGCCAGCAGTTCGCTACCAGGGGACGCAGATACGCAGTATTTT. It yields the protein CASSSLPGDADTQYF.

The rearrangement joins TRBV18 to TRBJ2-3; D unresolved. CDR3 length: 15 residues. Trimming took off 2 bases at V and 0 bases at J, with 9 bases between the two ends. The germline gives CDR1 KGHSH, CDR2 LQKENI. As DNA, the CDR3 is TGTGCCAGCTCACCAGTAGGCGGAAGCACAGATACGCAGTATTTT. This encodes CASSPVGGSTDTQYF.

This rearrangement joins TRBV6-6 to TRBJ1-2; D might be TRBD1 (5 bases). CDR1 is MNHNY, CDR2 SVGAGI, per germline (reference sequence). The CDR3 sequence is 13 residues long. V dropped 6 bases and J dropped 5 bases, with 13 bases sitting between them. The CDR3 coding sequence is TGTGCCAGCAGCAACGACAGAGATTATGGCTACACCTTC. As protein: CASSNDRDYGYTF.

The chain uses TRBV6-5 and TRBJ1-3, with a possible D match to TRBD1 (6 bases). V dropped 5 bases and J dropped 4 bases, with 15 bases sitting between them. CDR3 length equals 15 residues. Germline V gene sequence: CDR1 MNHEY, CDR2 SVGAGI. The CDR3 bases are TGTGCCAGCAGTACACAGGGTTGGACCGGAAACACCATATATTTT. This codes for CASSTQGWTGNTIYF.

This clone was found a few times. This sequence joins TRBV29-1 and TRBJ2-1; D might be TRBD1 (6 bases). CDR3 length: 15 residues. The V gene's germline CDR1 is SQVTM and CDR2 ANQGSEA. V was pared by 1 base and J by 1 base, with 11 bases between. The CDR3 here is CSVEGGLVSYNEQFF. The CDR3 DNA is TGCAGCGTTGAAGGGGGGCTCGTATCCTACAATGAGCAGTTCTTC.

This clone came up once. CDR3 nucleotide sequence: TGTGCCAGCAGCGCGGTGGGCCGTGGGTACGAGCAGTACTTC. Translation gives CASSAVGRGYEQYF. The gene calls are TRBV11-2 and TRBJ2-7; D gene uncertain. CDR3 length equals 14 residues. The V gene's germline CDR1 is SGHAT and CDR2 FQNNGV. The V end was cut by 5 bases, the J end by 4 bases, with 15 bases between.

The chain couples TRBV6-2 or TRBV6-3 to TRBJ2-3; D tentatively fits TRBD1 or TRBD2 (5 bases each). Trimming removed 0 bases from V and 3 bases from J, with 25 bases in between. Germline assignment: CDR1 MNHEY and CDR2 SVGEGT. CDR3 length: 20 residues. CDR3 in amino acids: CASSYSYSFDTRGRTDTQYF. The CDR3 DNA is TGTGCCAGCAGTTACTCCTACAGTTTTGACACTCGGGGCCGTACAGATACGCAGTATTTT.

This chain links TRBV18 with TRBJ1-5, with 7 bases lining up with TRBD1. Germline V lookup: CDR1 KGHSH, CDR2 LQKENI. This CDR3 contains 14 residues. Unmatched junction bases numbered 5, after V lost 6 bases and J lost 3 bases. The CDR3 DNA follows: TGTGCCAGCTCGGATACAGGGGCCAATCAGCCCCAGCATTTT. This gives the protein CASSDTGANQPQHF. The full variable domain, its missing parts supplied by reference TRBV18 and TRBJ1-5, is NAGVMQNPRHLVRRRGQEARLRCSPMKGHSHVYWYRQLPEEGLKFMVYLQKENIIDESGMPKERFSAEFPKEGPSILRIQQVVRGDSAAYFCASSDTGANQPQHFGDGTRLSIL.

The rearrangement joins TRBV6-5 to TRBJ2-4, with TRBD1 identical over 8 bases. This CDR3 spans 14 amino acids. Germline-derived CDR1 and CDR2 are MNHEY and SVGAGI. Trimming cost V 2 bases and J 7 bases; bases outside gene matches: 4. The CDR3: CASSYTDRGNIQYF. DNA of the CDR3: TGTGCCAGCAGTTACACCGACAGGGGCAACATTCAGTACTTC.

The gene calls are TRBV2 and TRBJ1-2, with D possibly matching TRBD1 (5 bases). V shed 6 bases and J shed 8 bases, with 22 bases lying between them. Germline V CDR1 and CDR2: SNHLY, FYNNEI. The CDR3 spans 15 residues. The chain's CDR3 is CASRADTPYRGGYTF. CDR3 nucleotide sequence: TGTGCCAGCAGGGCCGACACCCCCTATCGGGGCGGCTACACCTTC. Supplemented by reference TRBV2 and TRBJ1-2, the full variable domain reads EPEVTQTPSHQVTQMGQEVILRCVPISNHLYFYWYRQILGQKVEFLVSFYNNEISEKSEIFDDQFSVERPDGSNFTLKIRSTKLEDSAMYFCASRADTPYRGGYTFGSGTRLTVV.

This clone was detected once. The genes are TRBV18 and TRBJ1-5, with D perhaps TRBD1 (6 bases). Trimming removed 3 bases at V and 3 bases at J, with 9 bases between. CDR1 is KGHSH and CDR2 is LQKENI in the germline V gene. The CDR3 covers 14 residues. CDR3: CASSPDSLNQPQHF. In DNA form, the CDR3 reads TGTGCCAGCTCACCGGACAGCCTCAATCAGCCCCAGCATTTT.

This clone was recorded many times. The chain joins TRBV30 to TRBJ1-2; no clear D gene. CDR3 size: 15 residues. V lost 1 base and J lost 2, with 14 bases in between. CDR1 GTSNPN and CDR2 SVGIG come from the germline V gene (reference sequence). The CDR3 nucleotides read TGTGCCTGGAGTGGGGTGCTAACGAAAAACTATGGCTACACCTTC. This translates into CAWSGVLTKNYGYTF.

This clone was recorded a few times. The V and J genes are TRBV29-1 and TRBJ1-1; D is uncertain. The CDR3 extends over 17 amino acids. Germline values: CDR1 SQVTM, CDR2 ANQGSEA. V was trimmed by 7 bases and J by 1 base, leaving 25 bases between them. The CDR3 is CSATLGGYGRGNTEAFF. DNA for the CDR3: TGCAGCGCGACTCTAGGAGGGTACGGGCGGGGGAACACTGAAGCTTTCTTT.

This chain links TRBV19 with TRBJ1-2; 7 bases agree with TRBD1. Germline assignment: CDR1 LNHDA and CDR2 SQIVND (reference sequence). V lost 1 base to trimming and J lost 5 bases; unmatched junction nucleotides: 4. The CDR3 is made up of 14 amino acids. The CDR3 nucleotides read TGTGCCAGTAGTATAGGGGGACAGATGTATGGCTACACCTTC. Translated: CASSIGGQMYGYTF.

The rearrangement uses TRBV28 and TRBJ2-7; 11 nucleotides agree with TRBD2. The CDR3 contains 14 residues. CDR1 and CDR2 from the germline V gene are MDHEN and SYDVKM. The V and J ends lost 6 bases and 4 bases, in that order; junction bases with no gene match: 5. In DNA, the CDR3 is TGTGCCAGCAGGTCTAGCGGGAGGATATACGAGCAGTACTTC. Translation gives CASRSSGRIYEQYF.

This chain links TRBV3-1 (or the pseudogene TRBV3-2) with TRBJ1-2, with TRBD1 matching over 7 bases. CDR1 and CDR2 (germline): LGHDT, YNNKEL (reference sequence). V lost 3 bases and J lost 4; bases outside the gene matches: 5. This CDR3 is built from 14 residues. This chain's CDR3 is CASSQQGGGYGYTF. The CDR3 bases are TGTGCCAGCAGCCAGCAGGGGGGGGGCTATGGCTACACCTTC.

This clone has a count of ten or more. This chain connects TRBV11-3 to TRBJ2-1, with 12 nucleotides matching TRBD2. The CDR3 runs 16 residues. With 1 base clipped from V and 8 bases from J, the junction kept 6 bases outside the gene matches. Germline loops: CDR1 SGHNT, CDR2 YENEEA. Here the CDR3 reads CASSLGVASGRDEQFF. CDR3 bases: TGTGCCAGCAGCTTAGGTGTGGCTAGCGGGAGGGATGAGCAGTTCTTC.

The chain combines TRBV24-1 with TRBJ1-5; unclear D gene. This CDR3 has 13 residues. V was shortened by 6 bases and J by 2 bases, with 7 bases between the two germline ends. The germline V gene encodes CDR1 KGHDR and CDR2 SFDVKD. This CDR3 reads CATSPGGNQPQHF. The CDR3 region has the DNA TGTGCCACCAGTCCGGGTGGCAATCAGCCCCAGCATTTT.

CDR3 loop: CSARAGEKLFF. The CDR3 DNA reads as TGCAGTGCTAGAGCGGGGGAAAAACTGTTTTTT. The rearrangement uses TRBV20-1 and TRBJ1-4; D uncertain. Trimming took off 1 base at V and 8 bases at J, with 5 bases between the two ends. Germline loops: CDR1 DFQATT, CDR2 SNEGSKA (reference sequence). This CDR3 region has 11 residues.

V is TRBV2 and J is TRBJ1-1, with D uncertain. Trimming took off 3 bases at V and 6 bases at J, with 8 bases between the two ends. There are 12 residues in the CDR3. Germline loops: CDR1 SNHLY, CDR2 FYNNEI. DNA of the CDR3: TGTGCCAGCAGTGAGGGCGGGTCTGAAGCTTTCTTT. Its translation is CASSEGGSEAFF.

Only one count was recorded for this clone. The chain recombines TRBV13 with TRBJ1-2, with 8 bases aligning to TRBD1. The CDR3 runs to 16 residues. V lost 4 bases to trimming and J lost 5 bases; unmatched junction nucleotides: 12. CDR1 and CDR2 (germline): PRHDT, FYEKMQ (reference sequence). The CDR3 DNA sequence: TGTGCCAGCAGCTACCCCACCGGGACAGGAGTATATGGCTACACCTTC. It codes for CASSYPTGTGVYGYTF.

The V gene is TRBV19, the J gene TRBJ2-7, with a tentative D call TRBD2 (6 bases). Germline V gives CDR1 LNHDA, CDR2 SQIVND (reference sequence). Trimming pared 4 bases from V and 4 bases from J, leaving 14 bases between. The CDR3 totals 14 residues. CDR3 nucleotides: TGTGCCAGTAGTACAGGAGGGGCGTCATACGAGCAGTACTTC. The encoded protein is CASSTGGASYEQYF.

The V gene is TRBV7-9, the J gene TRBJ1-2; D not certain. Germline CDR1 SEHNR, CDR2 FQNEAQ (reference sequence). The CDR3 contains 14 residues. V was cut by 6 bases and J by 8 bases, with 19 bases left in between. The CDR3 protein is CASREGSGDTGYTF. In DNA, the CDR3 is TGTGCCAGCAGGGAGGGTTCTGGGGATACGGGCTACACCTTC.

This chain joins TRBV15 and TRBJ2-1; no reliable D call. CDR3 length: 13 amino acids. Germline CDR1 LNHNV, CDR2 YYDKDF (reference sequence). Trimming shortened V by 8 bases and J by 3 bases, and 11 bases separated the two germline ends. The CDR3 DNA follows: TGTGCCACCGGGATCGATGACTACAATGAGCAGTTCTTC. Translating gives CATGIDDYNEQFF.

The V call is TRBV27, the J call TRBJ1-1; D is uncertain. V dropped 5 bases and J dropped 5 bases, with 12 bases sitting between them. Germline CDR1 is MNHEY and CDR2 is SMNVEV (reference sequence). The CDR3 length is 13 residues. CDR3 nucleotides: TGTGCCAGCAGTCGAGTAGGGAGGACTGAAGCTTTCTTT. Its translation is CASSRVGRTEAFF.

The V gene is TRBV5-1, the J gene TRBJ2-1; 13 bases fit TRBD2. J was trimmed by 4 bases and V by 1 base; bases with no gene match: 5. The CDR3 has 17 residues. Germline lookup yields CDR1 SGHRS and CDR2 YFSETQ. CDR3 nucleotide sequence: TGCGCCAGCAGCTTGTGGACTAGCGGGAGTAGTTACAATGAGCAGTTCTTC. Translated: CASSLWTSGSSYNEQFF.